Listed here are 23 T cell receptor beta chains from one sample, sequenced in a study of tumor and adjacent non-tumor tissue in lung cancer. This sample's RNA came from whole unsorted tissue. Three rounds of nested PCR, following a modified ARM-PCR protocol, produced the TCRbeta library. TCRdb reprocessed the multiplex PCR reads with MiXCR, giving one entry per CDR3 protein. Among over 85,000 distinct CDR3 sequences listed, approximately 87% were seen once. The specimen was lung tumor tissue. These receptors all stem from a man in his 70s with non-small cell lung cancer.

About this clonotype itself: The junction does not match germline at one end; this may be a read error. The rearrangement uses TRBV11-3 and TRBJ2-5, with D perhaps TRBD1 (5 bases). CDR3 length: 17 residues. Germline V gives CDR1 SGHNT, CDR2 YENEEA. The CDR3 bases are TGTGCCAGCAGCTTAGCAACAGGAGTTACCAACCAAGAGACCCGGTACTTC. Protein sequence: CASSLATGVTNQETRYF.

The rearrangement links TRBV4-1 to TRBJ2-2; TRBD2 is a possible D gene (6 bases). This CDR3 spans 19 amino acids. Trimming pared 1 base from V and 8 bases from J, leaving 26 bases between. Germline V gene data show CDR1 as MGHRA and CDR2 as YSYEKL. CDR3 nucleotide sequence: TGCGCCAGCAGCCAAGTTACAATTTGGGCGGGATCAGTCACGGGGGAGCTGTTTTTT. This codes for CASSQVTIWAGSVTGELFF.

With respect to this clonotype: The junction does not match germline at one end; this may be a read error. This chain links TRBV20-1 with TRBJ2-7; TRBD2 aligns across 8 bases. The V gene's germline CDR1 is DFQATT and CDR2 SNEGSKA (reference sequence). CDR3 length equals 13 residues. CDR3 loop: CNASQRERGEQYF. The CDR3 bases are TGCAATGCTAGTCAGCGGGAGAGGGGAGAGCAGTACTTC.

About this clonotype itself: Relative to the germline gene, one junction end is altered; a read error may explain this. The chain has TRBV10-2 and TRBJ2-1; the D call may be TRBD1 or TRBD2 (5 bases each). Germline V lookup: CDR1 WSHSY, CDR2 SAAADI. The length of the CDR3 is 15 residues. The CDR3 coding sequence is TGCGCAAGCAGGTCCCCGGGACCCTCTTCTCATAAGCAGTTATTC. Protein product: CASRSPGPSSHKQLF.

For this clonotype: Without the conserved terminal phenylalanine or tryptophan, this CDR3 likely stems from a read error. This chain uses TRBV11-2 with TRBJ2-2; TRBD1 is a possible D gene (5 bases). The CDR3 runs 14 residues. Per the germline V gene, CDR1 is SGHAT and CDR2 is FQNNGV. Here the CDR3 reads CVNSLDNQSRELFI. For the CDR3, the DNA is TGTGTCAACAGCCTGGACAATCAGTCCAGGGAGCTGTTTATT.

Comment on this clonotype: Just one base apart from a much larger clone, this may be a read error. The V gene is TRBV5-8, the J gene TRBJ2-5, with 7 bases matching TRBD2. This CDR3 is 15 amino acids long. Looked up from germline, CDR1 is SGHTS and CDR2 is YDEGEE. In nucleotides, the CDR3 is TGTGTCAGCAGCTTGGCGGTAGCGGGTGTGGAGACCCAGTACTTC. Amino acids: CVSSLAVAGVETQYF.

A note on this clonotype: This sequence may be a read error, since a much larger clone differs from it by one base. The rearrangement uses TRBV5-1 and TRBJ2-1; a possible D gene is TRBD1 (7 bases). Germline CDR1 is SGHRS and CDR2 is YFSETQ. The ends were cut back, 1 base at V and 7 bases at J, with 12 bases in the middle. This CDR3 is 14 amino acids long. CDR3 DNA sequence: TGCGCCAGCAGCTTGCAGGGGGGCCATAATGAGCAGTTCTTC. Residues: CASSLQGGHNEQFF.

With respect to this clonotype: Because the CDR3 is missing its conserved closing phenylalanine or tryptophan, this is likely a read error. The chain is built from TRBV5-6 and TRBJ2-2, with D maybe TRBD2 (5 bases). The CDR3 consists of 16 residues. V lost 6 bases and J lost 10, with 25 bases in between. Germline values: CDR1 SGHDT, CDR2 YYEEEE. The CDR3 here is CASNFGTGNSGVELFL. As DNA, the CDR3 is TGTGCCAGCAACTTTGGAACCGGGAACTCAGGCGTGGAGCTGTTTCTT.

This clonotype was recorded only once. CDR3 sequence reads: CASSSQDIDTQYF. Here the CDR3 DNA reads TGTGCCAGCAGTTCACAGGACATAGATACGCAGTATTTT. The chain combines TRBV6-1 with TRBJ2-3, with D maybe TRBD1 (5 bases). CDR3 size: 13 residues. Germline CDR1 reads MNHNS; CDR2 reads SASEGT. Trimming removed 5 bases at V and 5 bases at J, with 11 bases between.

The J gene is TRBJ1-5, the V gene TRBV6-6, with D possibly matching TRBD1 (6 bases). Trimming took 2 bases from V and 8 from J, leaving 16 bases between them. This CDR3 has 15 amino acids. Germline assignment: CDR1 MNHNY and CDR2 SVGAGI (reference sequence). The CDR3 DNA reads TGTGCCAGCAGTTACAACCGGCACAGGGATGAGCCCCAGCATTTT. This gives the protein CASSYNRHRDEPQHF.

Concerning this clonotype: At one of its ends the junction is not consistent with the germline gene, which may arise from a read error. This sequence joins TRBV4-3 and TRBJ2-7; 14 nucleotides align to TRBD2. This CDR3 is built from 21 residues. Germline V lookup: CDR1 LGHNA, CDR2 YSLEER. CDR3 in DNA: TGTGTCAGCAGCCAAGCCCGTAACTCAAAAGGACTAGCGGGAGGCTCCTACGAGCAGTACTTC. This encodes CVSSQARNSKGLAGGSYEQYF.

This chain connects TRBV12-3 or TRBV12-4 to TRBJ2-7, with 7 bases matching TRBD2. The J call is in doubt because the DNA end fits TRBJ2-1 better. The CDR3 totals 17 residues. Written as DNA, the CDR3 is TGTGCCAGCAGTTTTCGGCTAGCGGCAGCGAGCTCCTACGAGCAGTTCTTC. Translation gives CASSFRLAAASSYEQFF.

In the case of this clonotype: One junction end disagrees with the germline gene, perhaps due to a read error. The CDR3 loop reads CASSPGRVSTEAFF. DNA of the CDR3: TGCGCTAGCAGCCCCGGGAGAGTTAGCACTGAAGCTTTCTTT. The rearrangement uses TRBV4-1 and TRBJ1-1, with D uncertain. The CDR3 runs to 14 residues. Germline-derived CDR1 and CDR2 are MGHRA and YSYEKL.

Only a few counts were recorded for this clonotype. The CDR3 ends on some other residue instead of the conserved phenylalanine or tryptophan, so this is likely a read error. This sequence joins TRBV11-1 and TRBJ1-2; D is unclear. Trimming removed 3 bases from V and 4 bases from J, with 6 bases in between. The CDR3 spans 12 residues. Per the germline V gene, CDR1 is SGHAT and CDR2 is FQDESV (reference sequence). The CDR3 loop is CASSLYSYGYTL. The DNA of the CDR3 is TGTGCCAGCAGCTTGTACAGCTATGGCTACACCCTC.

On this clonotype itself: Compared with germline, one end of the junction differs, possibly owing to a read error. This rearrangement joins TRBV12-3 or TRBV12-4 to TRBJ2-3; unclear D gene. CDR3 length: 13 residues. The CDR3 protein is CDSSLGQIDRQYF. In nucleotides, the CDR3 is TGTGACAGCAGTTTAGGTCAAATAGATAGGCAGTATTTT.

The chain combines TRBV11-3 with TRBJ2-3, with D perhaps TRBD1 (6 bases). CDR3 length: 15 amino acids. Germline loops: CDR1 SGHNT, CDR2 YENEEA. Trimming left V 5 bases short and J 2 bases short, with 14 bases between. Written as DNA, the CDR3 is TGTGCCAGCAGCCCGACAGGTCACATCACAGATACGCAGTATTTT. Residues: CASSPTGHITDTQYF.

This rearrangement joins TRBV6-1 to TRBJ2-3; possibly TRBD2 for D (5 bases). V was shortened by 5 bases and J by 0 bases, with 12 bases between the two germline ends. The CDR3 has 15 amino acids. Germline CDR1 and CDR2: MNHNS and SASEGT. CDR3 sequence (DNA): TGTGCCAGCAGTATCCCCCGGGGAAGCACAGATACGCAGTATTTT. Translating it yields CASSIPRGSTDTQYF.

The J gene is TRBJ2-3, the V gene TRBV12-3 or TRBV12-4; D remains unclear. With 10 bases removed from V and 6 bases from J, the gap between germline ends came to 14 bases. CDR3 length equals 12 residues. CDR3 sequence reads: CAIRPASDTQYF. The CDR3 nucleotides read TGTGCCATCAGGCCCGCATCGGATACGCAGTATTTT.

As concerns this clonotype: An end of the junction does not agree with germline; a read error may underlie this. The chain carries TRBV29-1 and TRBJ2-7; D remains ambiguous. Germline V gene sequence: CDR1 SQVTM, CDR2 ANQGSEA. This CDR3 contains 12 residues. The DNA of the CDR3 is TGCAGCGTTGTTGCCGCATCCTACGACCAGTACTTC. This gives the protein CSVVAASYDQYF.

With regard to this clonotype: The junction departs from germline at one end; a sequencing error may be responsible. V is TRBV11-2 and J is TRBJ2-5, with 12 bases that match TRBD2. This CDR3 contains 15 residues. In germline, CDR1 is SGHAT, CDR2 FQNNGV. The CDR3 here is CVSSISPWTSGAQYF. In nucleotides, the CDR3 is TGTGTCAGCAGCATTAGCCCCTGGACTAGCGGGGCCCAGTACTTC.

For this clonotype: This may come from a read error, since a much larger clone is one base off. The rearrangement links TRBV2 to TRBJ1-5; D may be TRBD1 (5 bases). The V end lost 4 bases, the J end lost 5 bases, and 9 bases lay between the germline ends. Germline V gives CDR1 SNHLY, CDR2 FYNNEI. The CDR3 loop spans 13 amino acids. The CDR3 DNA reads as TGTGCCAGCAGTGGATGGGGGGATCAGCCCCAGCATTTT. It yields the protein CASSGWGDQPQHF.

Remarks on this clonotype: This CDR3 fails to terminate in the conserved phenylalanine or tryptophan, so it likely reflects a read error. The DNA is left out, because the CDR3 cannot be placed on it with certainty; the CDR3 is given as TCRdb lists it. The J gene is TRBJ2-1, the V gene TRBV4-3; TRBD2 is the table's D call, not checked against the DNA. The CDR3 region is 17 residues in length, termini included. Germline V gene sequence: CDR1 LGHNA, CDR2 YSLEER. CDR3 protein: CASSQDPAGAEYNEHFL.

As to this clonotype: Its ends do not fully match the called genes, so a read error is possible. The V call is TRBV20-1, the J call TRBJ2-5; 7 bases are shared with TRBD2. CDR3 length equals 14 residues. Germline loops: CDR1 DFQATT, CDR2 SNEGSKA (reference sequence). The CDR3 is CSSQLAPSMETQYF. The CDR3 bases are TGCAGTTCACAACTAGCGCCAAGCATGGAGACCCAGTATTTC.